This TCR beta chain was observed in a study of control samples from healthy donors and cancer patients. Generated by immunoSEQ multiplex PCR, the TCRdb table keeps only in-frame clones and is missing some. The profile shows 130,000 or so clones, approximately 94% of them singletons. The receptor comes from a man aged 40-49 years in good health. Specimen: blood.

DNA for the CDR3: TGTGCCAGCAGTCGGGACGTTGATGGCTACACCTTC. Translation: CASSRDVDGYTF. This rearrangement joins TRBV6-6 to TRBJ1-2, with D maybe TRBD1 (5 bases). The CDR3 extends over 12 amino acids. Germline V gene lookup returns CDR1 MNHNY and CDR2 SVGAGI (reference sequence). Between the trimmed V and J ends, which lost 5 bases and 6 bases, there was a span of 10 bases.